The 32 T cell receptor beta chains below were found in one sample sequenced in a study of OX40 agonist ivuxolimab in advanced cancers. The repertoire was sequenced with immunoSEQ multiplex PCR; TCRdb's copy has only in-frame clones and lacks some. The sample shows tens of thousands of clones, over 80% of them seen only once. The material sequenced was CD4+ or CD8+ T cells sorted from blood, taken in a trial of the OX40 agonist ivuxolimab. The source of these receptors is an adult with an advanced solid tumor such as melanoma, head and neck, liver or kidney cancer.

The chain has TRBV2 and TRBJ2-7, with D perhaps matching TRBD2 (6 bases). CDR1 and CDR2 from the germline V gene are SNHLY and FYNNEI. Trimming left V 8 bases short and J 0 bases short, with 11 bases between. The CDR3 sequence is 13 residues long. CDR3 region: CASSGGFSYEQYF. The DNA of the CDR3 is TGTGCCAGCTCCGGAGGGTTCTCCTACGAGCAGTACTTC.

The rearrangement links TRBV19 to TRBJ1-1; tentative D call: TRBD1 (5 bases). Germline assignment: CDR1 LNHDA and CDR2 SQIVND (reference sequence). The CDR3 is 16 amino acids. V was shortened by 8 bases and J by 0 bases, with 19 bases between the two germline ends. The CDR3 is CASGRRGETMNTEAFF. In DNA form, the CDR3 reads TGTGCCAGTGGAAGGCGGGGGGAGACCATGAACACTGAAGCTTTCTTT.

The chain joins TRBV30 to TRBJ1-6; TRBD1 might be the D (5 bases). Germline loops: CDR1 GTSNPN, CDR2 SVGIG (reference sequence). V was shortened by 1 base and J by 10 bases, with 14 bases between the two germline ends. This CDR3 region has 14 residues. The CDR3 bases are TGTGCCTGGAGTGGGGGAGGGGTTTTGTCACCCCTCCACTTT. Protein sequence: CAWSGGGVLSPLHF. Filled out from reference TRBV30 and TRBJ1-6, the complete variable domain reads SQTIHQWPATLVQPVGSPLSLECTVEGTSNPNLYWYRQAAGRGLQLLFYSVGIGQISSEVPQNLSASRPQDRQFILSSKKLLLSDSGFYLCAWSGGGVLSPLHFGNGTRLTVT.

This clone was observed a single time. The chain is built from TRBV30 and TRBJ2-3, with 8 nucleotides matching TRBD1. The germline gives CDR1 GTSNPN, CDR2 SVGIG (reference sequence). Unmatched junction bases numbered 2, after V lost 0 bases and J lost 12 bases. The CDR3 length is 11 residues. CDR3 region: CAWSVGQGQYF. CDR3 DNA sequence: TGTGCCTGGAGTGTCGGACAGGGTCAGTATTTT.

This chain joins TRBV11-2 and TRBJ2-7; 11 bases map to TRBD2. Germline loops: CDR1 SGHAT, CDR2 FQNNGV. The J segment lost 6 bases and the V segment lost 5 bases, leaving 9 bases of the junction unmatched. CDR3 length equals 15 residues. The CDR3 DNA sequence: TGTGCCAGCAGCGCCATAGCGGGAGGGCCTCGCGAGCAGTACTTC. Translated: CASSAIAGGPREQYF.

This chain links TRBV19 with TRBJ2-1, with TRBD1 matching 7 bases. The CDR3 runs 14 residues. The J segment lost 12 bases and the V segment lost 2 bases, leaving 10 bases of the junction unmatched. Germline CDR1 is LNHDA and CDR2 is SQIVND (reference sequence). The CDR3 DNA follows: TGTGCCAGTAGTATACCCGGCAGGGGGTTTGGGCAGTTCTTC. This sequence encodes CASSIPGRGFGQFF.

The rearrangement joins TRBV4-2 to TRBJ2-1, with TRBD1 identical over 7 bases. CDR3 size: 14 residues. V trimming: 0 bases; J trimming: 10 bases; junction bases outside the gene matches: 6. Germline V lookup: CDR1 LGHNA, CDR2 YNFKEQ. The CDR3 reads CASSQDPRQGEQFF. CDR3 DNA: TGTGCCAGCAGCCAAGATCCCCGACAGGGAGAGCAGTTCTTC.

The chain employs TRBV4-3 and TRBJ1-2, with D possibly being TRBD1 (5 bases). CDR1 and CDR2 from the germline V gene are LGHNA and YSLEER. V gave up 1 base and J gave up 4 bases, with 16 bases separating them. CDR3 length: 16 amino acids. The CDR3 nucleotides read TGCGCCAGCAGCCAAGCCCGGGGCAGAATTGCCTATGGCTACACCTTC. This sequence encodes CASSQARGRIAYGYTF.

The V gene is TRBV29-1, the J gene TRBJ2-3; TRBD1 agrees at 7 bases. This CDR3 region has 12 residues. With 1 base clipped from V and 7 bases from J, the junction kept 2 bases outside the gene matches. Germline CDR1 reads SQVTM; CDR2 reads ANQGSEA. For the CDR3, the DNA is TGCAGCGTTGAAGGACAGGGATATACGCAGTATTTT. Residues: CSVEGQGYTQYF.

The rearrangement joins TRBV30 to TRBJ1-5; D remains ambiguous. The germline gives CDR1 GTSNPN, CDR2 SVGIG (reference sequence). This CDR3 comprises 18 residues. V lost 4 bases, J lost 0 bases, and 22 bases lay in between. The CDR3 bases are TGTGCCTGGACTCTAAAGGGCAGTCCGCTTTATAGCAATCAGCCCCAGCATTTT. Amino acids: CAWTLKGSPLYSNQPQHF.

The V and J genes are TRBV5-8 and TRBJ1-2; D is undetermined. Trimming pared 3 bases from V and 8 bases from J, leaving 14 bases between. This CDR3 has 13 amino acids. Germline V CDR1 and CDR2: SGHTS, YDEGEE. The CDR3 bases are TGTGCCAGCAGCTGGAACTCCCTACGCGGCTACACCTTC. This codes for CASSWNSLRGYTF.

Written as DNA, the CDR3 is TGTGCCAGCAGTGAAAGGACAGGGAATAATTCACCCCTCCACTTT. This translates into CASSERTGNNSPLHF. The chain recombines TRBV6-1 with TRBJ1-6; 8 bases are shared with TRBD1. The CDR3 spans 15 residues. The germline CDR1 and CDR2 sequences are MNHNS and SASEGT. J gave up 5 bases and V 2 bases, and 2 bases lay outside the gene matches.

V is TRBV7-9 and J is TRBJ2-7, with D perhaps TRBD2 (5 bases). Between the trimmed V and J ends, which lost 2 bases and 4 bases, there was a span of 12 bases. The CDR3 is 14 amino acids. Looked up from germline, CDR1 is SEHNR and CDR2 is FQNEAQ (reference sequence). CDR3 bases: TGTGCCAGCAGCTTACCTCGGGGAACGTACGAGCAGTACTTC. Residues: CASSLPRGTYEQYF.

The chain combines TRBV2 with TRBJ1-4; 7 positions match TRBD1. Per germline, CDR1 SNHLY and CDR2 FYNNEI. The CDR3 has 16 residues. The V gene end was trimmed by 8 bases and the J gene end by 0 bases; junction bases not matched to a gene: 9. The CDR3 sequence is CASVRDRFATNEKLFF. CDR3 nucleotide sequence: TGTGCCAGCGTCCGGGACAGATTTGCAACTAATGAAAAACTGTTTTTT.

The chain is built from TRBV7-8 and TRBJ1-5; D unresolved. The CDR3 has 13 residues. In germline, CDR1 is SGHVS, CDR2 FQNEAQ. The V and J ends lost 3 bases and 4 bases respectively, with 7 bases between them. The CDR3: CASSFSPNQPQHF. DNA for the CDR3: TGTGCCAGCAGCTTTAGTCCTAATCAGCCCCAGCATTTT. The full variable domain, with the rest looked up from reference TRBV7-8 and TRBJ1-5, is GAGVSQSPRYKVAKRGQDVALRCDPISGHVSLFWYQQALGQGPEFLTYFQNEAQLDKSGLPSDRFFAERPEGSVSTLKIQRTQQEDSAVYLCASSFSPNQPQHFGDGTRLSIL.

V gene TRBV11-2 combines with J gene TRBJ1-3; D gene unclear. This CDR3 contains 15 residues. Germline assignment: CDR1 SGHAT and CDR2 FQNNGV. V lost 4 bases to trimming and J lost 4 bases, with 14 bases between them. CDR3 protein: CASSSSTLRGNTIYF. The CDR3 nucleotides are TGTGCCAGCAGCTCCTCCACATTAAGAGGAAACACCATATATTTT.

The chain links TRBV30 to TRBJ1-4; D perhaps matches TRBD1 (5 bases). V lost 3 bases, J lost 4 bases, and 18 bases lay in between. Germline V lookup: CDR1 GTSNPN, CDR2 SVGIG (reference sequence). The CDR3 has 16 residues. DNA for the CDR3: TGTGCCTGGAGCCGCCTTGGGGGACTGATTAATGAAAAACTGTTTTTT. Translation: CAWSRLGGLINEKLFF.

The chain links TRBV2 to TRBJ1-5, with TRBD1 matching 9 bases. The germline V gene has CDR1 SNHLY and CDR2 FYNNEI. The CDR3 extends over 15 amino acids. V trimming: 9 bases; J trimming: 0 bases; junction bases outside the gene matches: 6. The CDR3 protein is CASRQGETSNQPQHF. The DNA for the CDR3 is TGTGCCAGTAGACAGGGGGAAACTAGCAATCAGCCCCAGCATTTT.

CDR3 bases: TGTGCCAGCAGCCAAGCGGACAGGGGGAACACTGAAGCTTTCTTT. Amino acid sequence: CASSQADRGNTEAFF. This sequence joins TRBV11-2 and TRBJ1-1; 9 bases agree with TRBD1. The ends lost 5 bases at V and 1 base at J; junction bases unmatched: 5. Germline CDR1 reads SGHAT; CDR2 reads FQNNGV. The CDR3 is 15 amino acids.

The CDR3 nucleotides read TGTGCCAGCAGTGAGGGACAGTACTATGGCTACACCTTC. This codes for CASSEGQYYGYTF. The chain has TRBV25-1 and TRBJ1-2, with TRBD1 matching 7 bases. Germline V gene lookup returns CDR1 MGHDK and CDR2 SYGVNS. This CDR3 has 13 residues. V lost 3 bases, J lost 3 bases, and 1 base stayed unmatched.

The V gene is TRBV9, the J gene TRBJ1-1; D is ambiguous. V was trimmed by 4 bases and J by 4 bases, leaving 17 bases between them. This CDR3 has 15 residues. Germline lookup yields CDR1 SGDLS and CDR2 YYNGEE. Here the CDR3 reads CASSPRAGRLTEAFF. The CDR3 nucleotides are TGTGCCAGCAGCCCCCGGGCAGGACGCCTCACTGAAGCTTTCTTT. Combining the CDR3 with reference TRBV9 and TRBJ1-1 gives the whole variable domain DSGVTQTPKHLITATGQRVTLRCSPRSGDLSVYWYQQSLDQGLQFLIQYYNGEERAKGNILERFSAQQFPDLHSELNLSSLELGDSALYFCASSPRAGRLTEAFFGQGTRLTVV.

The sample holds a few counts of this clone. This chain joins TRBV6-1 and TRBJ1-6, with 7 bases identical to TRBD1. CDR1 and CDR2 (germline): MNHNS, SASEGT. The ends lost 2 bases at V and 9 bases at J; junction bases unmatched: 10. The CDR3 totals 16 residues. For the CDR3, the DNA is TGTGCCAGCAGTGAACCCCGCACAAACAGGGGTTCACCCCTCCACTTT. This gives the protein CASSEPRTNRGSPLHF.

This clone came up many times. V is TRBV6-1 and J is TRBJ2-1; TRBD1 matches at 10 bases. The CDR3 has 15 amino acids. Germline V lookup: CDR1 MNHNS, CDR2 SASEGT. V shed 4 bases, J shed 6 bases, and the junction held 6 bases outside the gene matches. The CDR3 is CASSVLRTGGNEQFF. DNA for the CDR3: TGTGCCAGCAGTGTTCTCCGGACAGGGGGCAATGAGCAGTTCTTC.

About this clone: Other nucleotide sequences from this sample produce the same CDR3. The rearrangement links TRBV29-1 to TRBJ1-1; tentative D call: TRBD1 (6 bases). This CDR3 is 14 amino acids long. The V end lost 6 bases, the J end lost 1 base, and 15 bases lay between the germline ends. Germline V gene lookup returns CDR1 SQVTM and CDR2 ANQGSEA. In nucleotides, the CDR3 is TGCAGCGTCCCTCAGGAACAGGGGAACACTGAAGCTTTCTTT. Translation gives CSVPQEQGNTEAFF.

The CDR3 sequence: CATSRVPGSGYTF. DNA for the CDR3: TGTGCCACCAGCAGAGTCCCGGGGTCTGGCTACACCTTC. The rearrangement joins TRBV15 to TRBJ1-2; D gene uncertain. Trimming pared 1 base from V and 7 bases from J, leaving 10 bases between. The germline CDR1 and CDR2 sequences are LNHNV and YYDKDF (reference sequence). The CDR3 runs 13 residues. Combining the CDR3 with reference TRBV15 and TRBJ1-2 gives the whole variable domain DAMVIQNPRYQVTQFGKPVTLSCSQTLNHNVMYWYQQKSSQAPKLLFHYYDKDFNNEADTPDNFQSRRPNTSFCFLDIRSPGLGDTAMYLCATSRVPGSGYTFGSGTRLTVV.

The rearrangement links TRBV7-8 to TRBJ2-7; D perhaps matches TRBD1 (6 bases). The CDR3 contains 14 residues. The germline V gene has CDR1 SGHVS and CDR2 FQNEAQ. Trimming removed 5 bases at V and 2 bases at J, with 13 bases between. DNA for the CDR3: TGTGCCAGCAGCCTGTACAGGGCCACCTACGAGCAGTACTTC. This encodes CASSLYRATYEQYF.

This clone has just one count. Mismatch with germline at one junction end may stem from a read error. V and J are TRBV7-7 and TRBJ2-5; unclear D gene. The CDR3 runs to 13 residues. Looked up from germline, CDR1 is SSHAT and CDR2 is FNYEAQ (reference sequence). This chain's CDR3 is CASSLARSETQYF. The DNA for the CDR3 is TGTGCTAGCAGCTTAGCCAGGTCCGAGACCCAGTACTTC.

The chain is built from TRBV6-5 and TRBJ1-1, with unresolved D. The CDR3 extends over 15 amino acids. V was shortened by 5 bases and J by 4 bases, with 17 bases between the two germline ends. The V gene's germline CDR1 is MNHEY and CDR2 SVGAGI. CDR3 residues: CASSPNYVRATEAFF. DNA for the CDR3: TGTGCCAGCAGTCCGAATTACGTGAGGGCCACTGAAGCTTTCTTT.

The V call is TRBV18, the J call TRBJ1-4; D is possibly TRBD1 (5 bases). V lost 5 bases to trimming and J lost 3 bases, with 13 bases between them. Germline assignment: CDR1 KGHSH and CDR2 LQKENI. The CDR3 totals 15 residues. DNA of the CDR3: TGTGCCAGCTCATTCAGTTGGGGACCTAATGAAAAACTGTTTTTT. Encoded protein: CASSFSWGPNEKLFF.

The V and J genes are TRBV7-2 and TRBJ2-1; 9 bases align to TRBD2. CDR1 and CDR2 (germline): SGHTA, FQGNSA. This CDR3 region has 15 residues. The V gene end was trimmed by 1 base and the J gene end by 5 bases; junction bases not matched to a gene: 3. The CDR3 sequence is CASSLGAGGHNEQFF. CDR3 coding DNA: TGTGCCAGCAGCTTAGGAGCGGGGGGCCACAATGAGCAGTTCTTC. Drawing the rest from reference TRBV7-2 and TRBJ2-1, the complete variable domain is GAGVSQSPSNKVTEKGKDVELRCDPISGHTALYWYRQSLGQGLEFLIYFQGNSAPDKSGLPSDRFSAERTGGSVSTLTIQRTQQEDSAVYLCASSLGAGGHNEQFFGPGTRLTVL.

The V gene is TRBV10-3, the J gene TRBJ2-3, with 12 bases matching TRBD2. Trimming at V came to 9 bases and at J to 4 bases, leaving 5 bases not matched to a gene. The germline gives CDR1 ENHRY, CDR2 SYGVKD. The CDR3 is 14 amino acids. The CDR3 loop is CAMSLAGGSDTQYF. The CDR3 region has the DNA TGTGCCATGTCACTAGCGGGAGGCTCAGATACGCAGTATTTT.

The chain couples TRBV9 to TRBJ1-1; a possible D gene is TRBD1 (5 bases). The CDR3 has 13 amino acids. V lost 4 bases and J 5 bases, leaving 12 bases between the germline ends. CDR1 is SGDLS, CDR2 YYNGEE, per germline. This CDR3 reads CASSRRGETEAFF. In DNA, the CDR3 is TGTGCCAGCAGCCGTAGGGGAGAGACTGAAGCTTTCTTT.